This TCR beta chain was identified during a study of Graves' ophthalmopathy and Graves' hyperthyroidism. Deletions cut 5 bases from V and 0 bases from J, with 14 bases between. CDR3 length: 15 amino acids. The germline gives CDR1 SGHAT, CDR2 FQNNGV. At least ten counts were recorded for this clonotype. The antigen is unknown. TCR beta CDR3 amplification used RNA transcripts. The first-round RT-PCR employed HTBI primers together with the Qiagen OneStep RT-PCR kit. A multiplex PCR was then performed as the second round. Via MiXCR, TCRdb re-called the multiplex PCR reads, giving one row per CDR3 protein. The sample lists almost 400,000 distinct CDR3 sequences; about 17% were seen once. Every ophthalmopathy donor presented moderate-to-severe activity, CAS ≥3, NOSPECS ≥4 and duration under 3 months. Among the exclusions were patients with other autoimmune diseases, uncontrolled infections, pregnancy or lactation.

Study results and limitations: Between ophthalmopathy and stable hyperthyroidism, a 13-signature model drew a separation with around 86% sensitivity and 70% to 84% specificity.

The sequence derives from a woman aged 18-29 years with Graves' ophthalmopathy. The sequenced material came from peripheral blood. This chain joins TRBV11-2 and TRBJ2-7; D ambiguous. CDR3 region: CASSLGWGSSYEQYF. CDR3 DNA: TGTGCCAGCAGCCTAGGATGGGGTAGCTCCTACGAGCAGTACTTC.